This T cell receptor beta chain was documented in a study of blood T cell repertoires in COVID-19. Germline V gene data show CDR1 as MNHEY and CDR2 as SVGAGI. The CDR3 is 14 amino acids. The V end was cut by 6 bases, the J end by 4 bases, with 15 bases between. This table comes from immunoSEQ multiplex PCR, and its TCRdb copy is limited to in-frame clones, with some not included. The sample contains 150,000 to 200,000 clones, 80% to 95% of which appear only once. This rearrangement joins TRBV6-5 to TRBJ1-2; D is perhaps TRBD1 (5 bases). Sequencing used peripheral blood. The receptor was derived from a woman aged 60-75 years with COVID-19, enrolled during active disease. CDR3 DNA: TGTGCCAGCAGCAGGGATATGCTGAGCTATGGCTACACCTTC. It is translated as CASSRDMLSYGYTF.